This T cell receptor (beta chain) was recovered during a study of blood T cell repertoires in COVID-19. The assay was immunoSEQ multiplex PCR, and TCRdb's table has in-frame clones only and misses some. The sample records about 45,000 clones, 89% being singletons. The CDR3 consists of 13 residues. V was clipped by 5 bases and J by 4 bases, with 9 bases between them. Germline CDR1 and CDR2: MNHEY and SVGEGT. The table lists this clone with a count of one. Sequenced sample: peripheral blood. The gene calls are TRBV6-2 or TRBV6-3 and TRBJ2-1, with D hard to call. The receptor's source is a human donor in a cohort sampled during active COVID-19. The chain's CDR3 is CASSKESYNEQFF. The CDR3 DNA follows: TGTGCCAGCAGTAAGGAGTCATACAATGAGCAGTTCTTC.